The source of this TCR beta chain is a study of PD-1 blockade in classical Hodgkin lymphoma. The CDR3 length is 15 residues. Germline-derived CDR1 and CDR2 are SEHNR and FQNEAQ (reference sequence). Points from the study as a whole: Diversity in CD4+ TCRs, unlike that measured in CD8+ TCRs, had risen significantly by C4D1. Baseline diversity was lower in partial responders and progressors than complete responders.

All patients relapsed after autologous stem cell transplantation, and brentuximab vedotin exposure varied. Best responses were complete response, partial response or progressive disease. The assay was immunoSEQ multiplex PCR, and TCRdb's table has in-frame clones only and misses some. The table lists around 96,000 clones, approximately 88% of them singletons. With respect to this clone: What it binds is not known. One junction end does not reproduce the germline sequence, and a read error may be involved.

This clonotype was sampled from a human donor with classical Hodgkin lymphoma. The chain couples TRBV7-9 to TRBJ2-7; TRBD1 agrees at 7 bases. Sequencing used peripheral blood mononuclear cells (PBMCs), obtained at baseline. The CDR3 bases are TGTACCAGCAGCCGAGGGGGCGCGATCTCTTACGAGCAGTACTTC. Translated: CTSSRGGAISYEQYF.